Listed here are 27 T cell receptor beta chains from one sample, sequenced in a study of blood T cell repertoires in COVID-19. Here immunoSEQ multiplex PCR was the method, and the copy in TCRdb shows in-frame clones only, minus some. Among about 110,000 clones listed, over 70% were seen once. Input material: peripheral blood. The receptor set was obtained from a woman aged 50 to 60 with acute or convalescent COVID-19.

This clone was counted a few times. The gene calls are TRBV2 and TRBJ1-6; 7 bases agree with TRBD1. V lost 6 bases, J lost 0 bases, and 5 bases stayed unmatched. This CDR3 is 16 amino acids long. CDR1 and CDR2 from the germline V gene are SNHLY and FYNNEI. For the CDR3, the DNA is TGTGCCAGCAGGGGTGACAGGGCCTCCTATAATTCACCCCTCCACTTT. Residues: CASRGDRASYNSPLHF.

The chain uses TRBV2 and TRBJ2-7, with 7 nucleotides matching TRBD1. Per the germline V gene, CDR1 is SNHLY and CDR2 is FYNNEI. CDR3 length: 15 amino acids. After removal of 3 bases from V and 7 bases from J, the junction contained 12 bases not matched to a gene. CDR3: CASSDRLQGNREQYF. In DNA, the CDR3 is TGTGCCAGCAGTGATCGGCTACAGGGGAATCGAGAGCAGTACTTC.

The chain recombines TRBV6-1 with TRBJ1-5, with TRBD1 as a possible D gene (5 bases). V dropped 2 bases and J dropped 1 base, with 6 bases sitting between them. The CDR3 loop spans 14 amino acids. Germline V gene sequence: CDR1 MNHNS, CDR2 SASEGT. CDR3 residues: CASSEPGSNQPQHF. The CDR3 DNA follows: TGTGCCAGCAGTGAACCAGGGAGCAATCAGCCCCAGCATTTT.

This clone occurred a few times. The chain has TRBV5-1 and TRBJ2-7; perhaps TRBD2 as D (6 bases). This CDR3 is 15 amino acids long. Trimming stripped 4 bases from V and 2 bases from J, with 16 bases between. Germline V gene lookup returns CDR1 SGHRS and CDR2 YFSETQ. The CDR3: CASSKEGSLAYEQYF. The CDR3 region has the DNA TGCGCCAGCAGCAAGGAGGGAAGTTTAGCCTACGAGCAGTACTTC.

The gene calls are TRBV6-5 and TRBJ2-6; the D is unclear. The CDR3 contains 15 residues. The V end was cut by 3 bases, the J end by 0 bases, with 6 bases between. Per germline, CDR1 MNHEY and CDR2 SVGAGI. The CDR3 sequence is CASSYGPSGANVLTF. CDR3 DNA sequence: TGTGCCAGCAGTTATGGGCCCTCTGGGGCCAACGTCCTGACTTTC.

This clone has just a few counts. The V call is TRBV11-2, the J call TRBJ1-4; D possibly corresponds to TRBD1 (5 bases). CDR3 size: 12 residues. CDR1 is SGHAT and CDR2 is FQNNGV in the germline V gene. V lost 3 bases and J lost 8, with 7 bases in between. Written as DNA, the CDR3 is TGTGCCAGCAGCTTCGGGGGGGAAAAACTGTTTTTT. This encodes CASSFGGEKLFF.

The chain employs TRBV10-3 and TRBJ1-2, with 9 bases fitting TRBD1. V was clipped by 9 bases and J by 6 bases; unmatched bases: 5. CDR3 length equals 12 residues. Germline values: CDR1 ENHRY, CDR2 SYGVKD. The CDR3 nucleotides read TGTGCCATACGGACAGGGGACAATGGCTACACCTTC. It yields the protein CAIRTGDNGYTF.

This clone was seen a single time. V is TRBV11-2 and J is TRBJ1-1; a weak D match, TRBD1 (5 bases). Germline lookup yields CDR1 SGHAT and CDR2 FQNNGV. V was shortened by 2 bases and J by 2 bases, with 9 bases between the two germline ends. This CDR3 is built from 14 residues. The CDR3 protein is CASSLRGTNTEAFF. As DNA, the CDR3 is TGTGCCAGCAGCTTAAGGGGCACAAACACTGAAGCTTTCTTT. The variable domain in full, completed from reference TRBV11-2 and TRBJ1-1, reads EAGVAQSPRYKIIEKRQSVAFWCNPISGHATLYWYQQILGQGPKLLIQFQNNGVVDDSQLPKDRFSAERLKGVDSTLKIQPAKLEDSAVYLCASSLRGTNTEAFFGQGTRLTVV.

The chain uses TRBV19 and TRBJ2-5; possibly TRBD2 for D (7 bases). The germline CDR1 and CDR2 sequences are LNHDA and SQIVND (reference sequence). This CDR3 contains 12 residues. V was cut by 5 bases and J by 7 bases, with 11 bases left in between. In DNA form, the CDR3 reads TGTGCCAGTAGTGGGGGGGCCCGGACCCAGTACTTC. Its protein product is CASSGGARTQYF.

CDR3 region: CASSSSGKRSSTEAFF. Written as DNA, the CDR3 is TGCGCCAGCAGCTCCTCCGGGAAACGGTCGAGCACTGAAGCTTTCTTT. The chain carries TRBV5-1 and TRBJ1-1, with no clear D. V was trimmed by 3 bases and J by 4 bases, leaving 19 bases between them. Germline-derived CDR1 and CDR2 are SGHRS and YFSETQ. The CDR3 contains 16 residues.

The V and J genes are TRBV5-4 and TRBJ2-1; 9 bases map to TRBD1. The length of the CDR3 is 15 residues. CDR1 is SGHNT, CDR2 YYREEE, per germline (reference sequence). The V gene end was trimmed by 4 bases and the J gene end by 2 bases; junction bases not matched to a gene: 4. CDR3 DNA: TGTGCCAGCAGCGTCGACAGGGGGACCTACAATGAGCAGTTCTTC. Protein: CASSVDRGTYNEQFF.

The V call is TRBV11-3, the J call TRBJ1-1, with D hard to call. Per the germline V gene, CDR1 is SGHNT and CDR2 is YENEEA. CDR3 length equals 12 residues. Trimming cost V 1 base and J 6 bases, with 6 bases left between them. In DNA form, the CDR3 reads TGTGCCAGCAGCTTAGGGACTGCTGAAGCTTTCTTT. It encodes CASSLGTAEAFF.

The chain couples TRBV19 to TRBJ2-1; 9 bases are a match to TRBD1. The CDR3 has 15 amino acids. J lost 9 bases, V lost 5 bases, and 11 bases had no gene match. Germline lookup yields CDR1 LNHDA and CDR2 SQIVND (reference sequence). This chain's CDR3 is CASSGTGGSGGEQFF. In DNA form, the CDR3 reads TGTGCCAGTAGTGGCACAGGGGGCAGTGGGGGTGAGCAGTTCTTC.

The chain combines TRBV28 with TRBJ2-6, with 7 bases that match TRBD2. Losses at the gene ends were 5 bases for V and 0 bases for J; bases not matched to a gene: 1. Germline V lookup: CDR1 MDHEN, CDR2 SYDVKM. The CDR3 spans 15 residues. CDR3 region: CASSPGGSGANVLTF. The CDR3 nucleotides read TGTGCCAGCAGTCCGGGGGGCTCTGGGGCCAACGTCCTGACTTTC.

This clone was seen just once. The chain couples TRBV23-1 to TRBJ1-5; D may be TRBD1 (5 bases). TRBV23-1 is labeled an ORF, and its function is uncertain. V lost 9 bases and J lost 1, with 10 bases in between. CDR3 length: 13 amino acids. DNA of the CDR3: TGCGCCAGAGGGAGGGGAAGCAATCAGCCCCAGCATTTT. It translates to CARGRGSNQPQHF.

The chain links TRBV5-1 to TRBJ1-1; 8 positions match TRBD1. This CDR3 has 15 amino acids. The germline V gene has CDR1 SGHRS and CDR2 YFSETQ. Trimming took 4 bases from V and 3 from J; bases not matched to a gene: 8. The CDR3 DNA reads TGCGCCAGCAGCATTTTCGGACAGGGTGACACTGAAGCTTTCTTT. Protein: CASSIFGQGDTEAFF.

The gene calls are TRBV27 and TRBJ1-2, with TRBD1 matching over 9 bases. V shed 2 bases and J 7 bases; nucleotides not matched to a gene: 14. The CDR3 is made up of 17 amino acids. CDR1 is MNHEY, CDR2 SMNVEV, per germline (reference sequence). CDR3 coding DNA: TGTGCCAGCAGTTTAAGGAGAGGGGACAGGGTACGGGGTGGCTACACCTTC. It translates to CASSLRRGDRVRGGYTF.

The chain recombines TRBV2 with TRBJ1-3; D is perhaps TRBD1 (5 bases). The V end was cut by 6 bases, the J end by 4 bases, with 7 bases between. The CDR3 spans 12 residues. Germline loops: CDR1 SNHLY, CDR2 FYNNEI. The CDR3 DNA is TGTGCCAGCAGGTACAGGGGAAACACCATATATTTT. As protein: CASRYRGNTIYF.

This clone was seen once. The chain combines TRBV12-3 or TRBV12-4 with TRBJ1-4; D gene ambiguous. This CDR3 contains 13 residues. The V end lost 6 bases, the J end lost 7 bases, and 12 bases lay between the germline ends. The CDR3 DNA reads as TGTGCCAGCAGCCTACGCTGGAGTGAAAAACTGTTTTTT. Amino acids: CASSLRWSEKLFF.

This clone appeared a few times. This chain joins TRBV7-2 and TRBJ1-4; 7 bases line up with TRBD1. The CDR3 contains 14 residues. Germline V gives CDR1 SGHTA, CDR2 FQGNSA. Unmatched junction bases numbered 5, after V lost 6 bases and J lost 4 bases. The CDR3 DNA reads TGTGCCAGCAGTTACGCAGGGGGTAATGAAAAACTGTTTTTT. Translating gives CASSYAGGNEKLFF. Full variable domain (missing parts from reference TRBV7-2 and TRBJ1-4): GAGVSQSPSNKVTEKGKDVELRCDPISGHTALYWYRQSLGQGLEFLIYFQGNSAPDKSGLPSDRFSAERTGGSVSTLTIQRTQQEDSAVYLCASSYAGGNEKLFFGSGTQLSVL.

A word on this clone: A read error may account for a junction end that differs from germline. CDR3 sequence (DNA): TGCGCCAGCATCTTGGATGGGACAGGGGGGACTGAAGCTTTCTTT. Its protein is CASILDGTGGTEAFF. The J gene is TRBJ1-1, the V gene TRBV5-1; 11 bases are shared with TRBD1. The CDR3 has 15 residues. Germline V gene data show CDR1 as SGHRS and CDR2 as YFSETQ.

The V call is TRBV7-2, the J call TRBJ1-1; TRBD1 matches 7 bases. V was clipped by 5 bases and J by 5 bases; unmatched bases: 8. Per germline, CDR1 SGHTA and CDR2 FQGNSA. The CDR3 runs 14 residues. The CDR3 spells CASSTPQGDTEAFF. CDR3 DNA sequence: TGTGCCAGCAGCACACCCCAGGGGGATACTGAAGCTTTCTTT. Variable domain in full (rest from reference TRBV7-2 and TRBJ1-1): GAGVSQSPSNKVTEKGKDVELRCDPISGHTALYWYRQSLGQGLEFLIYFQGNSAPDKSGLPSDRFSAERTGGSVSTLTIQRTQQEDSAVYLCASSTPQGDTEAFFGQGTRLTVV.

This clone was counted a few times. The chain has TRBV2 and TRBJ1-5; no definite D call. The length of the CDR3 is 16 residues. The V gene lost 4 bases and the J gene lost 3 bases, with 16 bases spanning the gap. CDR1 is SNHLY and CDR2 is FYNNEI in the germline V gene. CDR3 DNA: TGTGCCAGCAGTGGAGGGCAGTCACAACTCAATCAGCCCCAGCATTTT. This codes for CASSGGQSQLNQPQHF. The entire variable domain, with the rest obtained from reference TRBV2 and TRBJ1-5, is as follows: EPEVTQTPSHQVTQMGQEVILRCVPISNHLYFYWYRQILGQKVEFLVSFYNNEISEKSEIFDDQFSVERPDGSNFTLKIRSTKLEDSAMYFCASSGGQSQLNQPQHFGDGTRLSIL.

V and J are TRBV27 and TRBJ1-2; possible D gene TRBD1, 6 bases. The CDR3 spans 13 residues. CDR1 is MNHEY, CDR2 SMNVEV, per germline (reference sequence). Deletions cut 6 bases from V and 8 bases from J, with 16 bases between. The DNA for the CDR3 is TGTGCCAGCAGCCCTCAGGGGCTGAGGGGCTACACCTTC. It is translated as CASSPQGLRGYTF.

V gene TRBV12-3 or TRBV12-4 combines with J gene TRBJ1-1; TRBD1 aligns across 9 bases. V shed 2 bases and J 8 bases; nucleotides not matched to a gene: 3. This CDR3 is 13 amino acids long. The CDR3 DNA sequence: TGTGCCAGCAGTTTAAGACAGGGGGTAGAAGCTTTCTTT. This encodes CASSLRQGVEAFF.

J is TRBJ1-2 and V is TRBV19; 9 bases fit TRBD1. The V segment lost 10 bases and the J segment 5 bases; nucleotides outside the gene matches: 14. Germline values: CDR1 LNHDA, CDR2 SQIVND (reference sequence). The CDR3 covers 15 residues. The CDR3 loop reads CATAWTGEGVYGYTF. CDR3 DNA sequence: TGTGCCACCGCATGGACAGGGGAGGGGGTTTATGGCTACACCTTC.

This sequence joins TRBV9 and TRBJ2-1, with 8 bases aligning to TRBD2. Germline values: CDR1 SGDLS, CDR2 YYNGEE. The CDR3 length is 16 residues. V lost 3 bases, J lost 3 bases, and 8 bases stayed unmatched. DNA of the CDR3: TGTGCCAGCAGCGGGGGAGGGAGCGGGGGCTACAATGAGCAGTTCTTC. Amino acids: CASSGGGSGGYNEQFF.